This passage covers 15 T cell receptor beta chains from one sample sequenced in a study of cytomegalovirus exposure and HLA in healthy donors. 13 Jbeta primers and 60 Vbeta primers were used for the PCR. TCRdb keeps only in-frame clones here, not all; method: immunoSEQ multiplex PCR. The sample has about 140,000 clones, about 78% seen once. Sequenced: PBMCs. The source is a male donor in good health and CMV-seronegative.

This clone was seen only once. Other DNA sequences from this sample encode an identical CDR3 as well. This chain uses TRBV6-5 with TRBJ1-2; the match to TRBD1 covers 8 bases. CDR1 MNHEY and CDR2 SVGAGI come from the germline V gene. Unmatched junction bases numbered 0, after V lost 0 bases and J lost 6 bases. The CDR3 covers 13 residues. The DNA of the CDR3 is TGTGCCAGCAGTTACTCGACAGGGGATGGCTACACCTTC. This codes for CASSYSTGDGYTF.

This chain connects TRBV5-4 to TRBJ2-5; D is perhaps TRBD2 (6 bases). Germline CDR1 reads SGHNT; CDR2 reads YYREEE (reference sequence). The V gene lost 4 bases and the J gene lost 2 bases, with 18 bases spanning the gap. The CDR3 sequence is 16 residues long. The chain's CDR3 is CASSRARRDGQETQYF. For the CDR3, the DNA is TGTGCCAGCAGCCGGGCTAGGCGGGACGGTCAAGAGACCCAGTACTTC.

The rearrangement joins TRBV5-5 to TRBJ1-1; D gene ambiguous. CDR3 length: 13 residues. Germline loops: CDR1 SGHKS, CDR2 YYEKEE (reference sequence). Trimming left V 4 bases short and J 1 base short, with 8 bases between. The CDR3 is CASSRIRNTEAFF. The DNA for the CDR3 is TGTGCCAGCAGCCGAATTAGGAACACTGAAGCTTTCTTT.

The V gene is TRBV13, the J gene TRBJ1-1, with 9 bases aligning to TRBD1. In germline, CDR1 is PRHDT, CDR2 FYEKMQ (reference sequence). V lost 5 bases, J lost 7 bases, and 2 bases stayed unmatched. The CDR3 has 12 residues. Written as DNA, the CDR3 is TGTGCCAGCAGCGGACAGGGGAATGAAGCTTTCTTT. Translating gives CASSGQGNEAFF.

This clone occurred a few times. The chain couples TRBV9 to TRBJ2-5; possible D gene TRBD1, 6 bases. Germline V gives CDR1 SGDLS, CDR2 YYNGEE. Trimming took off 0 bases at V and 5 bases at J, with 14 bases between the two ends. CDR3 size: 15 residues. The CDR3 here is CASSVVGGRGETQYF. The CDR3 DNA reads as TGTGCCAGCAGCGTAGTAGGGGGTCGCGGGGAGACCCAGTACTTC.

The J gene is TRBJ2-3, the V gene TRBV5-1; the match to TRBD2 covers 7 bases. Trimming cost V 0 bases and J 0 bases; bases outside gene matches: 4. CDR1 and CDR2 from the germline V gene are SGHRS and YFSETQ. This CDR3 region has 16 residues. The CDR3 spells CASSLEGSGSTDTQYF. The CDR3 DNA follows: TGCGCCAGCAGCTTGGAAGGTAGCGGGAGCACAGATACGCAGTATTTT.

The chain uses TRBV7-9 and TRBJ2-1; 11 bases map to TRBD2. J lost 6 bases, V lost 2 bases, and 9 bases had no gene match. CDR3 size: 17 residues. Germline values: CDR1 SEHNR, CDR2 FQNEAQ (reference sequence). The DNA for the CDR3 is TGTGCCAGCAGCTTACGGGCCGCTAGCGGGAGGAGCAATGAGCAGTTCTTC. Protein: CASSLRAASGRSNEQFF.

Concerning this clone: The identical CDR3 is also encoded by other nucleotide sequences in the sample. The V call is TRBV5-1, the J call TRBJ2-7; TRBD2 agrees at 11 bases. V shed 4 bases, J shed 2 bases, and the junction held 5 bases outside the gene matches. The CDR3 has 15 amino acids. Germline loops: CDR1 SGHRS, CDR2 YFSETQ. CDR3 DNA: TGCGCCAGCAGCAGCGGACTAGCGGGTACCTACGAGCAGTACTTC. The encoded protein is CASSSGLAGTYEQYF.

This chain uses TRBV7-9 with TRBJ2-7, with D perhaps matching TRBD1 (6 bases). This CDR3 contains 17 residues. Germline lookup yields CDR1 SEHNR and CDR2 FQNEAQ (reference sequence). The V end lost 4 bases, the J end lost 2 bases, and 21 bases lay between the germline ends. The chain's CDR3 is CASSYGTRLGFPYEQYF. The CDR3 coding sequence is TGTGCCAGCAGCTACGGGACAAGGTTGGGGTTCCCCTACGAGCAGTACTTC.

The J gene is TRBJ2-7, the V gene TRBV9, with 9 bases that match TRBD1. Germline V lookup: CDR1 SGDLS, CDR2 YYNGEE. With V trimmed by 2 bases and J by 1 base, 7 bases remained unmatched. CDR3 length: 16 residues. The CDR3 here is CASSVFEDRGSYEQYF. The CDR3 DNA reads TGTGCCAGCAGCGTGTTCGAGGACAGGGGTTCCTACGAGCAGTACTTC.

This chain uses TRBV18 with TRBJ1-5, with D hard to call. Trimming removed 3 bases from V and 0 bases from J, with 9 bases in between. The CDR3 has 15 amino acids. Germline assignment: CDR1 KGHSH and CDR2 LQKENI. CDR3 in amino acids: CASSPYPGSNQPQHF. Written as DNA, the CDR3 is TGTGCCAGCTCACCGTACCCGGGTAGCAATCAGCCCCAGCATTTT. Supplemented by reference TRBV18 and TRBJ1-5, the full variable domain reads NAGVMQNPRHLVRRRGQEARLRCSPMKGHSHVYWYRQLPEEGLKFMVYLQKENIIDESGMPKERFSAEFPKEGPSILRIQQVVRGDSAAYFCASSPYPGSNQPQHFGDGTRLSIL.

This clone was counted between two and nine times. The chain employs TRBV4-3 and TRBJ1-1; D possibly corresponds to TRBD1 (5 bases). Trimming removed 1 base from V and 3 bases from J, with 6 bases in between. The CDR3 is made up of 13 amino acids. Per germline, CDR1 LGHNA and CDR2 YSLEER. Written as DNA, the CDR3 is TGCGCCAGCAGCCAAGCAGGGTACACTGAAGCTTTCTTT. Amino acids: CASSQAGYTEAFF.

The V call is TRBV27, the J call TRBJ2-7; TRBD2 matches at 14 bases. The germline CDR1 and CDR2 sequences are MNHEY and SMNVEV (reference sequence). The CDR3 contains 15 residues. Unmatched junction bases numbered 5, after V lost 5 bases and J lost 5 bases. DNA of the CDR3: TGTGCCAGCAGTCCGGGACTAGCGGGAGTACACGAGCAGTACTTC. It encodes CASSPGLAGVHEQYF.

The CDR3 spells CASRVRGLEDGYTF. CDR3 in DNA: TGTGCCAGCAGGGTAAGGGGGCTGGAAGATGGCTACACCTTC. The chain uses TRBV5-4 and TRBJ1-2; 7 bases are a match to TRBD1. V lost 5 bases to trimming and J lost 6 bases; unmatched junction nucleotides: 10. This CDR3 has 14 amino acids. CDR1 is SGHNT, CDR2 YYREEE, per germline (reference sequence).

This rearrangement joins TRBV7-2 to TRBJ2-7, with D uncertain. Germline lookup yields CDR1 SGHTA and CDR2 FQGNSA. Trimming left V 3 bases short and J 2 bases short, with 11 bases between. This CDR3 spans 14 amino acids. CDR3 DNA: TGTGCCAGCAGCTTGCCAGGAATCACCTACGAGCAGTACTTC. This encodes CASSLPGITYEQYF.